This T cell receptor beta chain was sequenced in a study of T-cell memory formation after mild COVID-19. Points from the study as a whole: Some clones that responded turned up in pre-infection memory, which suggests that cross-reactive memory joined in.

In TCRdb, the 5' RACE reads were re-called with MiXCR into one record per CDR3 protein. The repertoire holds 350,000 or so distinct CDR3 sequences, with 20% to 25% as singletons. In germline, CDR1 is SGHDN, CDR2 FVKESK. The germline V and J ends were trimmed by 3 bases and 2 bases, with 13 bases remaining between them. The CDR3 contains 15 residues. This clonotype came up a few times. Its antigen remains unidentified. The V call is TRBV14, the J call TRBJ2-5, with a weak D call TRBD2 (6 bases). Source material: PBMCs or a T cell subset sorted from them (not recorded which). This TCR was recovered from a man between 18 and 29 years old who had mild COVID-19 (a few samples of this study predate the infection). Cell type and time point are not known. The CDR3 reads CASSQDRDWQETQYF. Here the CDR3 DNA reads TGTGCCAGCAGCCAGGACCGGGACTGGCAAGAGACCCAGTACTTC.